This T cell receptor beta chain was sequenced in a study of Graves' ophthalmopathy and Graves' hyperthyroidism. Turning to the study itself: Peripheral blood was gathered at the point of initial diagnosis, before any treatment started.

Researchers took RNA transcripts and amplified TCR beta CDR3 regions from them. Second-round multiplex PCR followed a first-round RT-PCR using HTBI primers. TCRdb itself ran the multiplex PCR reads through MiXCR, one entry per CDR3 protein. The sample has almost 750,000 distinct CDR3 sequences; approximately 40% are singletons. The CDR3 contains 15 residues. V was pared by 5 bases and J by 3 bases, with 6 bases of the junction left unmatched. The germline CDR1 and CDR2 sequences are SGHTA and FQGNSA. Overall study results and limits: Blood also held most thyroid clonotypes expanded above 0.001 frequency.

Ophthalmopathic donors had moderate-to-severe activity, CAS ≥3 and NOSPECS ≥4, with disease that had lasted under 3 months. Additional autoimmune diseases, uncontrolled infections, pregnancy or lactation disqualified patients. A remark on this clonotype: The target antigen is unknown.

Sequencing used peripheral blood. The TCR originated in an adult man with Graves' ophthalmopathy. The chain combines TRBV7-2 with TRBJ1-2, with 10 positions matching TRBD1. The CDR3 sequence is CASSPGTGEYYGYTF. DNA of the CDR3: TGTGCCAGCAGCCCCGGGACAGGGGAGTACTATGGCTACACCTTC.